The 6 T cell receptor beta chains below were found in one sample sequenced in a study of T-cell reconstitution after alpha-beta-depleted transplantation in children. Unique molecular identifiers featured in how the TCRbeta library was prepared. One entry per CDR3 protein, called by TCRdb with MiXCR from the PCR reads. The table lists 140,000 or so distinct CDR3 sequences, roughly 9% of them singletons. The starting material was PBMCs, mostly from graft donor cells, obtained 180 days after TCRalphabeta/CD19-depleted stem cell transplant. Receptors originate from a female patient aged 2-9 years who had a stem cell transplant for congenital amegakaryocytic thrombocytopenia, so the T cells may come from the graft donor.

This clonotype was counted many times. J is TRBJ2-7 and V is TRBV10-2; D is perhaps TRBD2 (6 bases). The CDR3 runs to 15 residues. CDR1 and CDR2 (germline): WSHSY, SAAADI. With 6 bases removed from V and 7 bases from J, the gap between germline ends came to 22 bases. CDR3 sequence: CASRTLLASATEQYF. CDR3 in DNA: TGCGCCAGCAGGACCTTACTAGCTTCGGCCACGGAGCAGTACTTC.

The chain has TRBV20-1 and TRBJ2-4; D not certain. The germline V gene has CDR1 DFQATT and CDR2 SNEGSKA (reference sequence). V was shortened by 4 bases and J by 7 bases, with 8 bases between the two germline ends. The CDR3 covers 11 residues. DNA of the CDR3: TGCAGTGCTACCTTCGGCAACATTCAGTACTTC. This encodes CSATFGNIQYF.

This clonotype has only a few counts. The rearrangement uses TRBV5-1 and TRBJ2-2; no firm D call. Germline assignment: CDR1 SGHRS and CDR2 YFSETQ. V dropped 5 bases and J dropped 6 bases, with 8 bases sitting between them. This CDR3 is 12 amino acids long. The CDR3, as DNA: TGCGCCAGCAGGGTTTACCCCGGGGAGCTGTTTTTT. Translation gives CASRVYPGELFF.

Only a few counts were recorded for this clonotype. This rearrangement joins TRBV10-2 to TRBJ1-1; D remains ambiguous. The CDR3 runs 13 residues. The germline gives CDR1 WSHSY, CDR2 SAAADI. V was trimmed by 2 bases and J by 2 bases, leaving 6 bases between them. The DNA of the CDR3 is TGCGCCAGCAGTGAGACAATAAACACTGAAGCTTTCTTT. As protein: CASSETINTEAFF.

The V call is TRBV28, the J call TRBJ1-1, with unresolved D. Germline V CDR1 and CDR2: MDHEN, SYDVKM. The CDR3 runs 14 residues. Trimming cost V 4 bases and J 1 base, with 10 bases left between them. The CDR3 loop is CASSSPAANTEAFF. The DNA for the CDR3 is TGTGCCAGCAGTTCTCCCGCTGCGAACACTGAAGCTTTCTTT. The full variable domain, with the rest looked up from reference TRBV28 and TRBJ1-1, is DVKVTQSSRYLVKRTGEKVFLECVQDMDHENMFWYRQDPGLGLRLIYFSYDVKMKEKGDIPEGYSVSREKKERFSLILESASTNQTSMYLCASSSPAANTEAFFGQGTRLTVV.

With regard to this clonotype: This may arise from a read error, as a much more abundant clone is one base away. The chain employs TRBV28 and TRBJ2-7; no clear D gene. This CDR3 has 13 amino acids. CDR1 is MDHEN and CDR2 is SYDVKM in the germline V gene. V dropped 7 bases and J dropped 5 bases, with 15 bases sitting between them. The CDR3 sequence: CASTFPHPNEQYF. As DNA, the CDR3 is TGTGCCAGCACCTTTCCACATCCGAACGAGCAGTACTTC. Full variable domain (outside the CDR3, taken from reference TRBV28 and TRBJ2-7): DVKVTQSSRYLVKRTGEKVFLECVQDMDHENMFWYRQDPGLGLRLIYFSYDVKMKEKGDIPEGYSVSREKKERFSLILESASTNQTSMYLCASTFPHPNEQYFGPGTRLTVT.